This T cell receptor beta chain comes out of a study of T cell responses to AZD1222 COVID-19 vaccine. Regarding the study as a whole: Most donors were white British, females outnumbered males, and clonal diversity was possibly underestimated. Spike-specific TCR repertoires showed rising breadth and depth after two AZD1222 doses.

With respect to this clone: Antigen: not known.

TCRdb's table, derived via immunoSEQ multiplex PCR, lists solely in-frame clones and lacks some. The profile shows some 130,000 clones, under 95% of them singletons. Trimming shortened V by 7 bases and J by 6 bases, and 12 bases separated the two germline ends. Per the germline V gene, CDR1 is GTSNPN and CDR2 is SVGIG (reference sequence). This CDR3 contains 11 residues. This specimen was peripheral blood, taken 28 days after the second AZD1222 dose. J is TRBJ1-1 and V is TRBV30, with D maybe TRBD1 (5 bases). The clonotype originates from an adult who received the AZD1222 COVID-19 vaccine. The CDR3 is CAFQGGAEAFF. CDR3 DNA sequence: TGTGCCTTTCAGGGAGGGGCTGAAGCTTTCTTT.